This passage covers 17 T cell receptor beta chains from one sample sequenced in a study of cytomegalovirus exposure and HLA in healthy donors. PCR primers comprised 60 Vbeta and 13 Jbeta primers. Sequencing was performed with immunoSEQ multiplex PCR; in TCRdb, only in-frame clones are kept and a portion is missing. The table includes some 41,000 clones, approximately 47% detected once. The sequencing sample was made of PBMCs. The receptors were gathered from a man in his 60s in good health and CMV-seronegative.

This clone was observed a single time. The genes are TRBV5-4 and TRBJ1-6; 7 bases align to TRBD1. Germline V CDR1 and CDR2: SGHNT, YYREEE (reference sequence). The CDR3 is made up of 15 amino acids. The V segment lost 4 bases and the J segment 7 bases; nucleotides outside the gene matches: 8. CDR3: CASSPDRAQNSPLHF. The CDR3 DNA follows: TGTGCCAGCAGCCCCGACAGGGCCCAGAATTCACCCCTCCACTTT.

CDR3 DNA sequence: TGTGCCAGCAGCCCCGCCGGGACAGGGCTTGAGCCCCAGCATTTT. Residues: CASSPAGTGLEPQHF. This chain connects TRBV7-9 to TRBJ1-5, with TRBD1 matching 9 bases. The junction had 10 bases not matched to a gene; V was cut back by 5 bases and J by 8 bases. This CDR3 spans 15 amino acids. The germline gives CDR1 SEHNR, CDR2 FQNEAQ (reference sequence). Full variable domain (remainder filled in from reference TRBV7-9 and TRBJ1-5): DTGVSQNPRHKITKRGQNVTFRCDPISEHNRLYWYRQTLGQGPEFLTYFQNEAQLEKSRLLSDRFSAERPKGSFSTLEIQRTEQGDSAMYLCASSPAGTGLEPQHFGDGTRLSIL.

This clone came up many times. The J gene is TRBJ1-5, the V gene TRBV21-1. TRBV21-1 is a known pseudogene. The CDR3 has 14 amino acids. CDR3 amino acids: CASTSTGGEQPQHF. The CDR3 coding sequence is TGTGCCAGCACCTCAACCGGGGGAGAACAGCCCCAGCATTTT.

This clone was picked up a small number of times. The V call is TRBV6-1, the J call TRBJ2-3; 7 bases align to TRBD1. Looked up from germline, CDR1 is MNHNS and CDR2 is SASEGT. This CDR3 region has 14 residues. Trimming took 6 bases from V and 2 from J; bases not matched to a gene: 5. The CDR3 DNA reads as TGTGCCAGCAGCCCGGGACAGTACACAGATACGCAGTATTTT. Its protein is CASSPGQYTDTQYF.

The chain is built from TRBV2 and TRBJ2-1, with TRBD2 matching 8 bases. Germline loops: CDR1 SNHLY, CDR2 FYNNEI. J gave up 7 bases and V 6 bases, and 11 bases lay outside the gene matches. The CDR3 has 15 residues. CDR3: CASSPTRTSRNEQFF. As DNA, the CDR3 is TGTGCCAGCAGCCCCACGAGGACTAGCCGGAATGAGCAGTTCTTC.

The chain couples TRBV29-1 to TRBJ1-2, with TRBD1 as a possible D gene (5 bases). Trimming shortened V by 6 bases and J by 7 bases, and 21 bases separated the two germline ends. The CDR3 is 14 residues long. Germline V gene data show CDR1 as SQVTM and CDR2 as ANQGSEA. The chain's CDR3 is CSVHQPTGSGGYTF. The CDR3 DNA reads TGCAGCGTCCACCAGCCTACAGGATCCGGTGGCTACACCTTC.

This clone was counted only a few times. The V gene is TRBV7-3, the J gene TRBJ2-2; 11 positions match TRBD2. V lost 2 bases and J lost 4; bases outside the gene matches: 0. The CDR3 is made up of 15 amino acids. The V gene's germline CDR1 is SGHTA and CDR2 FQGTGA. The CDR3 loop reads CASSLGTSGTGELFF. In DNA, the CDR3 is TGTGCCAGCAGCTTAGGGACTAGCGGCACCGGGGAGCTGTTTTTT. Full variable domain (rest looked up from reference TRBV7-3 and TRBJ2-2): GAGVSQTPSNKVTEKGKYVELRCDPISGHTALYWYRQSLGQGPEFLIYFQGTGAADDSGLPNDRFFAVRPEGSVSTLKIQRTERGDSAVYLCASSLGTSGTGELFFGEGSRLTVL.

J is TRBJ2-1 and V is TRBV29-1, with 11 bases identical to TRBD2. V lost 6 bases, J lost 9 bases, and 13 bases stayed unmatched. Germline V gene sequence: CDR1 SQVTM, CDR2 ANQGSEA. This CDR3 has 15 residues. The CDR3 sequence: CSVKSLAGDFGEQFF. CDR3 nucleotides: TGCAGCGTAAAGTCACTAGCGGGAGACTTCGGTGAGCAGTTCTTC.

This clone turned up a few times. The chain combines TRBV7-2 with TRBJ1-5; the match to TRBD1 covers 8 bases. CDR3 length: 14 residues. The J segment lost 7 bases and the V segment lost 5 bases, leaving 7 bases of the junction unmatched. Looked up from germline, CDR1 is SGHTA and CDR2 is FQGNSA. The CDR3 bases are TGTGCCAGCAGCCCAGGGGGCGCGGACCAGCCCCAGCATTTT. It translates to CASSPGGADQPQHF.

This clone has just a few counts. The CDR3 DNA follows: TGTGCCTGGAGTACTAGCGGGAGCGCAGATACGCAGTATTTT. Encoded protein: CAWSTSGSADTQYF. The chain joins TRBV30 to TRBJ2-3, with 11 bases aligning to TRBD2. CDR1 is GTSNPN, CDR2 SVGIG, per germline (reference sequence). CDR3 length equals 14 residues. Trimming took 2 bases from V and 4 from J; bases not matched to a gene: 2.

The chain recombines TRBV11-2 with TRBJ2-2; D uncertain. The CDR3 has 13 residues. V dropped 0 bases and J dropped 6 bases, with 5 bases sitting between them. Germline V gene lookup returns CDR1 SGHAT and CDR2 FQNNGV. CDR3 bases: TGTGCCAGCAGCTTAGAGGCAGCCGGGGAGCTGTTTTTT. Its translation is CASSLEAAGELFF.

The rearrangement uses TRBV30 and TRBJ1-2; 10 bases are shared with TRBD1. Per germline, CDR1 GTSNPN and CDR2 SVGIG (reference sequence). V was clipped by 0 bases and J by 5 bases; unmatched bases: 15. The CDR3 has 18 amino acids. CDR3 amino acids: CAWSVGGTGAAPSYGYTF. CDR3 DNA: TGTGCCTGGAGTGTAGGGGGGACAGGGGCCGCTCCCTCTTATGGCTACACCTTC.

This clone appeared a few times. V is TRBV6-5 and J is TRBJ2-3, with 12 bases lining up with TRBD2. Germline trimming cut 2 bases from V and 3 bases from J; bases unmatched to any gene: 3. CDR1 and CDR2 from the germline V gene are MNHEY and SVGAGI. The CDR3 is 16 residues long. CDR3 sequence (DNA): TGTGCCAGCAGTTACATAGGACTAGCGGGAACAGATACGCAGTATTTT. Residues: CASSYIGLAGTDTQYF.

As DNA, the CDR3 is TGTGCCAGCAGTGAAAGGGGGATGAACACTGAAGCTTTCTTT. This gives the protein CASSERGMNTEAFF. This chain links TRBV2 with TRBJ1-1; D perhaps matches TRBD1 (6 bases). This CDR3 contains 14 residues. CDR1 is SNHLY and CDR2 is FYNNEI in the germline V gene. Trimming removed 2 bases at V and 0 bases at J, with 7 bases between.

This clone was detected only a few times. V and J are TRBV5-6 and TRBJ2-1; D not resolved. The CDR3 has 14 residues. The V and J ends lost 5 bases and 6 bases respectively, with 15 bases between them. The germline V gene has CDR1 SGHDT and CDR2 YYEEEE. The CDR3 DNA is TGTGCCAGCAGAGACGGAGTGTCTCGCAATGAGCAGTTCTTC. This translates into CASRDGVSRNEQFF.

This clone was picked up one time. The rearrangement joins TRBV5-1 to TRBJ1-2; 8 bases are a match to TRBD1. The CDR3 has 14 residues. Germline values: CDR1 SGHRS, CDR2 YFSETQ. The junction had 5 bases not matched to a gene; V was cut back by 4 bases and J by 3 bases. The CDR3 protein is CASSPMGQDYGYTF. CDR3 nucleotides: TGCGCCAGCAGCCCTATGGGACAGGACTATGGCTACACCTTC.

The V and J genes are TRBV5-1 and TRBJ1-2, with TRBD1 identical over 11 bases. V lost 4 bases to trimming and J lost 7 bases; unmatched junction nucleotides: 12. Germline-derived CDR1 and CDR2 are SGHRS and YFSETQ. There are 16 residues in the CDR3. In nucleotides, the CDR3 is TGCGCCAGCAGCACTGCCTGGACAGGGGGCAAGAGTGGCTACACCTTC. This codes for CASSTAWTGGKSGYTF.